These 21 T cell receptor beta chains were sequenced from one sample in a study of T cells expressing NK-cell markers. Following a re-call of the 5' RACE reads, TCRdb has one entry per CDR3 protein and lacks DNA. Its table lists 350,000 to 450,000 distinct CDR3 sequences. Sequencing was performed on blood T cells: a sorted CD56 or NKG2C T cell subset, CD4+ or CD8+ T cells, or bulk PBMC T cells (not recorded which). These receptors originate from a man aged 18-69 years in good health.

The gene calls are TRBV5-1 and TRBJ1-2; no DNA is available, so the TRBD1 call from TCRdb remains unchecked. The CDR3 covers 15 residues. CDR1 and CDR2 (germline): SGHRS, YFSETQ. The chain's CDR3 is CASSYTGTGVDGYTF.

Here the CDR3 reads CASSLSLAGVSTDTQYF. The chain recombines TRBV5-1 with TRBJ2-3; TCRdb's D gene call, TRBD2, goes unchecked for lack of DNA. Germline CDR1 SGHRS, CDR2 YFSETQ. This CDR3 contains 17 residues.

J is TRBJ2-2 and V is TRBV28; TCRdb picks TRBD1, but there is no DNA to check that call. The germline V gene has CDR1 MDHEN and CDR2 SYDVKM. The CDR3 extends over 15 amino acids. The CDR3 protein is CASSLGGDLAGELFF.

The J gene is TRBJ2-1, the V gene TRBV5-1; without DNA, the TCRdb call of TRBD1 cannot be checked. The CDR3 totals 13 residues. Germline V gives CDR1 SGHRS, CDR2 YFSETQ. This CDR3 reads CASSWDPGSEQFF.

The rearrangement uses TRBV4-2 and TRBJ2-5; TCRdb's D call, TRBD1, is unchecked because there is no DNA. Germline V gene sequence: CDR1 LGHNA, CDR2 YNFKEQ. The CDR3 runs 15 residues. CDR3 region: CASSQAGQYQETQYF.

The rearrangement links TRBV28 to TRBJ2-3. Germline V gives CDR1 MDHEN, CDR2 SYDVKM. The CDR3 spans 14 residues. Here the CDR3 reads CATRRVEATDTQYF.

The J gene is TRBJ2-3, the V gene TRBV20-1; TCRdb selects TRBD1, and the lack of DNA leaves this call unchecked. CDR3 length equals 14 residues. CDR1 is DFQATT, CDR2 SNEGSKA, per germline (reference sequence). CDR3 sequence reads: CSSTRGDWADTQYF.

This chain connects TRBV5-4 to TRBJ2-1; TCRdb lists TRBD1, though no DNA is available to test this call. Germline V gene sequence: CDR1 SGHNT, CDR2 YYREEE (reference sequence). The CDR3 runs to 15 residues. CDR3 sequence reads: CASSLAGTGRNEQFF.

This chain links TRBV3-1 with TRBJ2-3; as DNA is missing, the TRBD1 call by TCRdb cannot be tested. The CDR3 spans 14 residues. Germline V gene data show CDR1 as LGHDT and CDR2 as YNNKEL (reference sequence). This CDR3 reads CASSQDPRGSTQYF.

The V call is TRBV12-3 or TRBV12-4, the J call TRBJ2-2. The length of the CDR3 is 14 residues. The CDR3 region is CASIGRPNTGELFF.

CDR3 sequence reads: CASSLGRQGSHTEAFF. The chain joins TRBV5-1 to TRBJ1-1. Germline CDR1 and CDR2: SGHRS and YFSETQ. This CDR3 has 16 residues.

The chain is built from TRBV4-2 and TRBJ2-1; TCRdb names TRBD2, which stays unverified in the absence of DNA. Germline loops: CDR1 LGHNA, CDR2 YNFKEQ. The CDR3 covers 21 residues. The CDR3 reads CASSQAKRLAGGRSWDNEQFF.

The chain has TRBV20-1 and TRBJ2-3; TCRdb proposes TRBD1, but this gene call is untestable without DNA. The CDR3 runs to 15 residues. Germline assignment: CDR1 DFQATT and CDR2 SNEGSKA (reference sequence). This CDR3 is CSARAGQESTDTQYF.

V gene TRBV28 combines with J gene TRBJ1-1. CDR1 and CDR2 (germline): MDHEN, SYDVKM. This CDR3 is built from 16 residues. The CDR3 reads CASKDGQGGSRTEAFF.

The V call is TRBV5-4, the J call TRBJ2-5; the D gene TCRdb calls, TRBD2, cannot be checked with no DNA. The germline V gene encodes CDR1 SGHNT and CDR2 YYREEE (reference sequence). CDR3 length: 17 residues. CDR3 protein: CASSSGGLAGGQETQYF.

The chain carries TRBV7-8 and TRBJ1-6; checking the TCRdb D call of TRBD1 is not possible without DNA. Germline CDR1 SGHVS, CDR2 FQNEAQ. The CDR3 has 15 residues. This CDR3 is CASSLGGAGNSPLHF. The full variable domain, in which reference TRBV7-8 and TRBJ1-6 provide the parts outside the CDR3, is GAGVSQSPRYKVAKRGQDVALRCDPISGHVSLFWYQQALGQGPEFLTYFQNEAQLDKSGLPSDRFFAERPEGSVSTLKIQRTQQEDSAVYLCASSLGGAGNSPLHFGNGTRLTVT.

The chain carries TRBV29-1 and TRBJ2-7; TCRdb designates TRBD1, a call that cannot be tested without DNA. Per germline, CDR1 SQVTM and CDR2 ANQGSEA. The CDR3 length is 11 residues. The CDR3 loop is CSTSTASKQYF.

The chain joins TRBV7-6 to TRBJ2-3; TCRdb designates TRBD1, a call that cannot be tested without DNA. This CDR3 is built from 15 residues. From germline, CDR1 is SGHVS and CDR2 FNYEAQ. CDR3: CASSFQRGVADTQYF. Filled out from reference TRBV7-6 and TRBJ2-3, the complete variable domain reads GAGVSQSPRYKVTKRGQDVALRCDPISGHVSLYWYRQALGQGPEFLTYFNYEAQQDKSGLPNDRFSAERPEGSISTLTIQRTEQRDSAMYRCASSFQRGVADTQYFGPGTRLTVL.

The rearrangement joins TRBV7-9 to TRBJ1-2; no DNA is available, so the TRBD1 call from TCRdb remains unchecked. CDR3 length: 13 amino acids. CDR1 is SEHNR, CDR2 FQNEAQ, per germline (reference sequence). CDR3 loop: CASSERDREGYTF.

The gene calls are TRBV20-1 and TRBJ2-1; TCRdb's D gene call, TRBD1, goes unchecked for lack of DNA. Germline V CDR1 and CDR2: DFQATT, SNEGSKA (reference sequence). This CDR3 is 18 amino acids long. The CDR3 sequence is CSARVRLGDRGRLNAQFF.

V is TRBV5-1 and J is TRBJ2-3. The CDR3 extends over 15 amino acids. CDR1 and CDR2 from the germline V gene are SGHRS and YFSETQ. The CDR3 region is CASSFNSFSTDTQYF.